The source of this T cell receptor beta chain is a study of CD4 T cells in relation to SARS-CoV-2 and coronaviruses. Turning to the study itself: After less than 11 days of antigen culture, PBMC TCR beta CDR3s were sequenced.

Before the COVID-19 pandemic, during about 2011-2019, CD4+ T cells were taken from unexposed donors. The cells were cultured for 9 to 11 days before CD4+ T cells were isolated. Cells permitting, SARS-CoV-2 S/N and four cold-coronavirus spikes were tested on unexposed-donor CD4+ T cells. Regarding this clone: Its antigen is not identified.

Measured with immunoSEQ multiplex PCR; TCRdb has only the in-frame clones, and not every one. Of 15,000 to 17,000 clones listed, roughly four fifths are singletons. Trimming took off 0 bases at V and 0 bases at J, with 10 bases between the two ends. This CDR3 has 16 amino acids. Looked up from germline, CDR1 is SGHDT and CDR2 is YYEEEE. The V call is TRBV5-6, the J call TRBJ1-3; no reliable D call. Material: CD4+ T cells from PBMCs, cultured in vitro. This receptor was taken from a human donor in good health. The CDR3 coding sequence is TGTGCCAGCAGCTTGGGGGCGGGGAGCTCTGGAAACACCATATATTTT. Amino acids: CASSLGAGSSGNTIYF. The full variable domain, completed using reference TRBV5-6 and TRBJ1-3, is DAGVTQSPTHLIKTRGQQVTLRCSPKSGHDTVSWYQQALGQGPQFIFQYYEEEERQRGNFPDRFSGHQFPNYSSELNVNALLLGDSALYLCASSLGAGSSGNTIYFGEGSWLTVV.